These 18 T cell receptor beta chains share one sample of origin, sequenced in a study of cytomegalovirus exposure and HLA in healthy donors (dated by TCRdb to about 2017). Library preparation used the immunoSEQ multiplex PCR assay. The multiplex PCR relied on a mix of 60 forward primers for TCR Vbeta segments and 13 reverse primers for TCR Jbeta segments. TCRdb's version of the immuneACCESS table is confined to in-frame rearrangements and falls short of the full clone set. An unresolved V gene accounts for under half of the shortfall where checked; the remainder is of unknown origin. In this sample the table shows fewer than 200,000 clones, roughly 84% of which occur a single time. The biggest ten clones account for less than 2% of the sample. Sample: PBMCs. Receptor source: a male donor in good health and CMV-seronegative.

The V gene is TRBV18, the J gene TRBJ2-1; 8 nucleotides line up with TRBD2. Unmatched junction bases numbered 8, after V lost 3 bases and J lost 13 bases. In germline, CDR1 is KGHSH, CDR2 LQKENI. CDR3 length: 13 amino acids. DNA for the CDR3: TGTGCCAGCTCACCGAAGGCGGGAGGCCATCAGTTCTTC. It translates to CASSPKAGGHQFF.

The rearrangement joins TRBV19 to TRBJ1-2; tentatively, D is TRBD1 (5 bases). The CDR3 has 15 amino acids. Trimming removed 4 bases from V and 2 bases from J, with 14 bases in between. The germline gives CDR1 LNHDA, CDR2 SQIVND (reference sequence). CDR3 protein: CASSNSGMRNYGYTF. In DNA form, the CDR3 reads TGTGCCAGTAGTAACTCAGGGATGCGGAACTATGGCTACACCTTC.

The chain links TRBV7-9 to TRBJ2-7; 7 positions match TRBD2. J gave up 2 bases and V 4 bases, and 5 bases lay outside the gene matches. This CDR3 is built from 14 residues. The germline V gene encodes CDR1 SEHNR and CDR2 FQNEAQ (reference sequence). Here the CDR3 reads CASSSRAGPYEQYF. The CDR3 DNA is TGTGCCAGCAGCTCCCGAGCGGGGCCCTACGAGCAGTACTTC.

V gene TRBV5-1 combines with J gene TRBJ2-7; D is perhaps TRBD1 (5 bases). The germline CDR1 and CDR2 sequences are SGHRS and YFSETQ. V was pared by 1 base and J by 2 bases, with 16 bases between. The CDR3 spans 16 residues. CDR3 sequence (DNA): TGCGCCAGCAGCTTGAATCTCGACAGAAGAACCTACGAGCAGTACTTC. Translated: CASSLNLDRRTYEQYF. The whole variable domain, filled in from reference TRBV5-1 and TRBJ2-7, reads KAGVTQTPRYLIKTRGQQVTLSCSPISGHRSVSWYQQTPGQGLQFLFEYFSETQRNKGNFPGRFSGRQFSNSRSEMNVSTLELGDSALYLCASSLNLDRRTYEQYFGPGTRLTVT.

The rearrangement links TRBV27 to TRBJ2-1; no clear D gene. CDR1 is MNHEY and CDR2 is SMNVEV in the germline V gene (reference sequence). V was pared by 3 bases and J by 6 bases, with 12 bases between. The CDR3 sequence is 14 residues long. CDR3 in amino acids: CASSLLELGNEQFF. The CDR3 nucleotides read TGTGCCAGCAGTTTGCTAGAGTTGGGCAATGAGCAGTTCTTC.

This chain links TRBV28 with TRBJ2-3, with TRBD1 matching over 8 bases. The CDR3 is made up of 14 amino acids. Trimming at V came to 5 bases and at J to 5 bases, leaving 6 bases not matched to a gene. Germline assignment: CDR1 MDHEN and CDR2 SYDVKM. The CDR3 reads CASSTDRVLDTQYF. CDR3 DNA: TGTGCCAGCAGTACGGACAGGGTTTTAGATACGCAGTATTTT.

This clone was detected only a few times. The CDR3 sequence is CASSIAGINEQYF. The CDR3 DNA is TGTGCCAGTAGTATAGCGGGGATAAACGAGCAGTACTTC. The chain employs TRBV19 and TRBJ2-7, with a tentative D call TRBD2 (5 bases). V lost 1 base and J 5 bases, leaving 9 bases between the germline ends. The CDR3 runs 13 residues. The germline V gene has CDR1 LNHDA and CDR2 SQIVND (reference sequence).

J is TRBJ2-5 and V is TRBV11-1; 7 bases are a match to TRBD2. CDR3 length: 16 amino acids. Trimming removed 5 bases from V and 5 bases from J; junction bases left unmatched: 14. Germline CDR1 and CDR2: SGHAT and FQDESV (reference sequence). This CDR3 is CASSPRRAGAGETQYF. The CDR3 nucleotides read TGTGCCAGCAGCCCCCGTCGCGCGGGAGCGGGTGAGACCCAGTACTTC.

This clone was seen only a few times. V gene TRBV15 combines with J gene TRBJ1-5; maybe TRBD1 (6 bases). V lost 5 bases and J 3 bases, leaving 11 bases between the germline ends. Germline lookup yields CDR1 LNHNV and CDR2 YYDKDF (reference sequence). CDR3 size: 14 residues. The CDR3: CATSSRGYNQPQHF. DNA of the CDR3: TGTGCCACCAGCTCTAGGGGGTACAATCAGCCCCAGCATTTT.

The chain combines TRBV6-5 with TRBJ2-1, with 12 bases fitting TRBD1. J lost 9 bases, V lost 4 bases, and 7 bases had no gene match. The CDR3 has 15 amino acids. Germline CDR1 MNHEY, CDR2 SVGAGI. In nucleotides, the CDR3 is TGTGCCAGCAGTTTTGGGACAGGGGGCTCGGGTGAGCAGTTCTTC. Its protein product is CASSFGTGGSGEQFF.

The V call is TRBV5-1, the J call TRBJ2-1; 10 positions match TRBD2. CDR3 size: 15 residues. The V gene end was trimmed by 0 bases and the J gene end by 7 bases; junction bases not matched to a gene: 4. Germline loops: CDR1 SGHRS, CDR2 YFSETQ. CDR3 protein: CASSLESGRGNEQFF. The CDR3 nucleotides read TGCGCCAGCAGCTTGGAAAGCGGGAGGGGGAATGAGCAGTTCTTC.

CDR3 residues: CAINEVAQYEQYF. CDR3 coding DNA: TGTGCCATCAACGAGGTGGCTCAGTACGAGCAGTACTTC. The chain links TRBV10-3 to TRBJ2-7; D is unclear. V was cut by 7 bases and J by 4 bases, with 14 bases left in between. The CDR3 sequence is 13 residues long. The V gene's germline CDR1 is ENHRY and CDR2 SYGVKD.

The genes are TRBV9 and TRBJ1-6, with 9 bases aligning to TRBD1. J gave up 0 bases and V 0 bases, and 7 bases lay outside the gene matches. CDR1 and CDR2 from the germline V gene are SGDLS and YYNGEE. The CDR3 runs to 19 residues. CDR3 coding DNA: TGTGCCAGCAGCGTAGGAGGGACAGGGCCAAGCTCCTATAATTCACCCCTCCACTTT. It yields the protein CASSVGGTGPSSYNSPLHF.

J is TRBJ2-3 and V is TRBV4-2; 10 nucleotides agree with TRBD2. The CDR3 has 16 residues. Looked up from germline, CDR1 is LGHNA and CDR2 is YNFKEQ. V trimming: 1 base; J trimming: 5 bases; junction bases outside the gene matches: 6. Written as DNA, the CDR3 is TGTGCCAGCAGCCAAGGGCTAGCGGGAGTTAGAGATACGCAGTATTTT. It encodes CASSQGLAGVRDTQYF.

In nucleotides, the CDR3 is TGCGCCAGCAGCTTGGATGGCGGGGGGAACACTGAAGCTTTCTTT. Translation gives CASSLDGGGNTEAFF. This sequence joins TRBV5-1 and TRBJ1-1; D perhaps matches TRBD1 (5 bases). Germline V gives CDR1 SGHRS, CDR2 YFSETQ. The CDR3 contains 15 residues. V was clipped by 0 bases and J by 1 base, with 10 bases between them.

V gene TRBV11-2 combines with J gene TRBJ2-7; D is perhaps TRBD2 (5 bases). V lost 0 bases, J lost 7 bases, and 10 bases lay in between. This CDR3 contains 13 residues. The germline gives CDR1 SGHAT, CDR2 FQNNGV. Here the CDR3 reads CASSLERRREQYF. CDR3 coding DNA: TGTGCCAGCAGCTTAGAGAGAAGGAGGGAGCAGTACTTC. The entire variable domain, with the rest obtained from reference TRBV11-2 and TRBJ2-7, is as follows: EAGVAQSPRYKIIEKRQSVAFWCNPISGHATLYWYQQILGQGPKLLIQFQNNGVVDDSQLPKDRFSAERLKGVDSTLKIQPAKLEDSAVYLCASSLERRREQYFGPGTRLTVT.

V gene TRBV28 combines with J gene TRBJ2-7; D remains ambiguous. V lost 6 bases, J lost 3 bases, and 6 bases lay in between. CDR3 length: 11 amino acids. Germline V CDR1 and CDR2: MDHEN, SYDVKM. CDR3 in amino acids: CASSKIYEQYF. DNA of the CDR3: TGTGCCAGCAGCAAAATCTACGAGCAGTACTTC.

The rearrangement uses TRBV18 and TRBJ1-1; 7 bases map to TRBD1. Per the germline V gene, CDR1 is KGHSH and CDR2 is LQKENI. Germline trimming cut 2 bases from V and 4 bases from J; bases unmatched to any gene: 10. CDR3 length equals 16 residues. CDR3 residues: CASSPDIRGFRTEAFF. DNA for the CDR3: TGTGCCAGCTCACCAGATATCAGGGGGTTTCGCACTGAAGCTTTCTTT.